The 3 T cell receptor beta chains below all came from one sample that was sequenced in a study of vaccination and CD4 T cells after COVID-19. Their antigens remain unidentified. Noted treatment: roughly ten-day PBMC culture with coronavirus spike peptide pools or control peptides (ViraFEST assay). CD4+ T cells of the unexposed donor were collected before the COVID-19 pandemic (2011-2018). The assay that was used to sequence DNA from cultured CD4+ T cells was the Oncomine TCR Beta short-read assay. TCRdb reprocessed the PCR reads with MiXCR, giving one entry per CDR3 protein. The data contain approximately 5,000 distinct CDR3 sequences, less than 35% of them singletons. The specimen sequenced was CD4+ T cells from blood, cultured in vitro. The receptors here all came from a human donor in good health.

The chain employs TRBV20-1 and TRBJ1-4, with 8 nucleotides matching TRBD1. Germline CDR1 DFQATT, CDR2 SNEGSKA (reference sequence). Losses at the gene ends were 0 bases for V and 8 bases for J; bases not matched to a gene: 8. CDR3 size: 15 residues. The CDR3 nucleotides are TGCAGTGCTAGAGAGGTCCGGACAGGGCGAGAAAAACTGTTTTTT. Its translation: CSAREVRTGREKLFF.

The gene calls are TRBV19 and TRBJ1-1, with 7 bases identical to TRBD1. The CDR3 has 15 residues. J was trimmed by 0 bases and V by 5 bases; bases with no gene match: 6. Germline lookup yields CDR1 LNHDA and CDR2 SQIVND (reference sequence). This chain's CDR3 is CASSGTALMNTEAFF. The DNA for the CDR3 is TGTGCCAGTAGTGGGACAGCTTTGATGAACACTGAAGCTTTCTTT.

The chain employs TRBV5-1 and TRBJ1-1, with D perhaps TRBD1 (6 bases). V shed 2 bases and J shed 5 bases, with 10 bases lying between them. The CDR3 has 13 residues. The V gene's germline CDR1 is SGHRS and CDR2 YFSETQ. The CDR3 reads CASSLHQGTEAFF. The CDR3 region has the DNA TGCGCCAGCAGCTTACACCAGGGGACTGAAGCTTTCTTT.